This TCR beta chain came from a study of T cell changes during pregnancy in multiple sclerosis (dated by TCRdb to about 2019). Regarding the study in general: Changes in the T cell repertoire over the course of pregnancy were examined in this study in women with multiple sclerosis.

CDR1 and CDR2, looked up from the germline V gene (reference sequence), are MNHEY and SMNVEV. From its cysteine to its phenylalanine, the CDR3 spans 15 amino acids. Of all the DNA, just the CDR3 is kept, 45 bases in frame from base 1. Between the V and J ends, shortened by 6 bases and 2 bases respectively, the junction contains 17 bases. About this clone itself: Its antigen is not yet known. No base quality values were provided; no much bigger clone lies one nucleotide off.

The library was obtained by the immunoSEQ multiplex PCR assay. Sourced from immuneACCESS, this table was stored by TCRdb with only in-frame sequences that have V and J called. A share of the clones is absent; for the studies checked, an unresolved V gene accounts for under half, and the remainder has no known explanation. This sample comprises about 44,000 clones, roughly 96% of them detected only once. The biggest ten clones account for about 0.92% of the sample. This specimen consisted of peripheral blood, obtained in the second trimester of pregnancy. This receptor was taken from a female donor with multiple sclerosis, enrolled in a pregnancy study. The chain uses TRBV27 and TRBJ2-7; tentative D gene TRBD1, with 6 bases matching. Here is the DNA: TGTGCCAGCAGCCCTCGACAGGATTTACCCTACGAGCAGTACTTC. Its protein reads: CASSPRQDLPYEQYF.